The clone carrying this T cell receptor (beta chain) was recorded a few times. Its antigen is undetermined. Trimming shortened V by 5 bases and J by 6 bases, and 19 bases separated the two germline ends. CDR1 MNHEY and CDR2 SVGAGI come from the germline V gene. The CDR3 totals 15 residues. The record originates from a study of CD8 T cells in ankylosing spondylitis. General study findings and limits: Ankylosing spondylitis blood seemed to carry a telltale TCR beta motif made of several highly homologous variants. A number of the motif variants had already been described in reactive arthritis synovial fluid and blood.

Quantitative 5'-RACE with molecular barcodes generated TCR beta libraries. TCRdb reprocessed the 5' RACE reads with MiXCR, giving one entry per CDR3 protein. The sample lists roughly 150,000 distinct CDR3 sequences; approximately 32% were seen once. This receptor was identified in a male donor with ankylosing spondylitis. The gene calls are TRBV6-5 and TRBJ1-2; D is undetermined. The sample taken for sequencing was synovial fluid, either unsorted or a sorted T cell fraction (not recorded which). The DNA of the CDR3 is TGTGCCAGCAGTAACCCATTGTCCGGGTCGGATGGCTACACCTTC. It specifies CASSNPLSGSDGYTF.